The 26 T cell receptor beta chains below all came from one sample that was sequenced in a study of T cells in Graves' hyperthyroidism and ophthalmopathy. RNA transcripts were the template for amplifying TCR beta CDR3 regions. TCR CDR3 underwent first-round RT-PCR with the HTBI primer set. TCRdb called the multiplex PCR reads again in MiXCR, with one record for every CDR3 protein. Among hundreds of thousands of distinct CDR3 sequences listed, roughly 14% were seen once. The sample taken for sequencing was blood. The receptors here all came from a woman aged 40 to 55 with Graves' ophthalmopathy.

This clonotype was seen at least ten times. This chain links TRBV7-3 with TRBJ2-7; D possibly corresponds to TRBD1 (6 bases). The CDR3 contains 11 residues. The V gene lost 4 bases and the J gene lost 8 bases, with 9 bases spanning the gap. From germline, CDR1 is SGHTA and CDR2 FQGTGA. This CDR3 is CASSSGGQQYF. The CDR3 DNA sequence: TGTGCCAGCAGCTCTGGGGGCCAGCAGTACTTC.

V is TRBV7-8 and J is TRBJ2-7; no definite D call. V lost 5 bases to trimming and J lost 3 bases, with 11 bases between them. Germline CDR1 reads SGHVS; CDR2 reads FQNEAQ. The CDR3 sequence is 13 residues long. DNA for the CDR3: TGTGCCAGCAGCCGGACGGATAACTACGAGCAGTACTTC. Translated: CASSRTDNYEQYF.

This clonotype came up many times. The J gene is TRBJ2-4, the V gene TRBV6-1, with 9 bases fitting TRBD1. The length of the CDR3 is 16 residues. CDR1 and CDR2 from the germline V gene are MNHNS and SASEGT. The J segment lost 0 bases and the V segment lost 6 bases, leaving 6 bases of the junction unmatched. In DNA form, the CDR3 reads TGTGCCAGCAGCAGACAGGGGGAGTTAGCCAAAAACATTCAGTACTTC. Protein: CASSRQGELAKNIQYF.

This sequence joins TRBV27 and TRBJ2-7, with 10 bases matching TRBD2. The germline gives CDR1 MNHEY, CDR2 SMNVEV (reference sequence). This CDR3 is 17 amino acids long. The junction had 12 bases not matched to a gene; V was cut back by 3 bases and J by 4 bases. The CDR3, as DNA: TGTGCCAGCAGTTTCCGGAAAGGGACTAGCGCCTTTTACGAGCAGTACTTC. Protein: CASSFRKGTSAFYEQYF.

The chain employs TRBV6-5 and TRBJ2-7; TRBD1 is a possible D gene (5 bases). V lost 2 bases and J 2 bases, leaving 10 bases between the germline ends. This CDR3 is 14 amino acids long. Germline CDR1 is MNHEY and CDR2 is SVGAGI. CDR3 loop: CASSYVDSPYEQYF. The CDR3 DNA reads TGTGCCAGCAGTTACGTTGACAGCCCCTACGAGCAGTACTTC.

This clonotype was recorded at least ten times. This chain uses TRBV7-2 with TRBJ2-7, with D possibly being TRBD2 (5 bases). CDR1 is SGHTA, CDR2 FQGNSA, per germline. V was cut by 1 base and J by 0 bases, with 7 bases left in between. The CDR3 covers 14 residues. CDR3 nucleotides: TGTGCCAGCAGCTTAGAAGGGAGCTCCTACGAGCAGTACTTC. This translates into CASSLEGSSYEQYF.

This clonotype has a count of ten or more. The chain joins TRBV7-2 to TRBJ2-6; D gene unclear. The CDR3 is 14 amino acids. With 0 bases removed from V and 2 bases from J, the gap between germline ends came to 2 bases. CDR1 is SGHTA, CDR2 FQGNSA, per germline. The CDR3 sequence: CASSLAPGANVLTF. The DNA of the CDR3 is TGTGCCAGCAGCTTAGCCCCTGGGGCCAACGTCCTGACTTTC.

This clonotype was picked up many times. The chain joins TRBV27 to TRBJ2-7; 7 nucleotides align to TRBD2. The CDR3 spans 15 residues. With V trimmed by 7 bases and J by 0 bases, 9 bases remained unmatched. Germline CDR1 is MNHEY and CDR2 is SMNVEV (reference sequence). CDR3 loop: CASTPFGRVSYEQYF. The CDR3 DNA is TGTGCCAGCACCCCTTTTGGGAGGGTCTCCTACGAGCAGTACTTC.

The table lists this clonotype with a few counts. This chain uses TRBV7-2 with TRBJ2-5, with D unclear. This CDR3 contains 12 residues. CDR1 and CDR2 from the germline V gene are SGHTA and FQGNSA. The ends were cut back, 4 bases at V and 2 bases at J, with 5 bases in the middle. The CDR3 sequence is CASSYYQETQYF. The CDR3 bases are TGTGCCAGCAGCTACTATCAAGAGACCCAGTACTTC.

This clonotype was detected a few times. The chain combines TRBV7-2 with TRBJ2-4; D possibly matches TRBD1 or TRBD2 (6 bases each). V was trimmed by 5 bases and J by 2 bases, leaving 16 bases between them. There are 16 residues in the CDR3. CDR1 SGHTA and CDR2 FQGNSA come from the germline V gene. The CDR3 here is CASSPDGGLTKNIQYF. CDR3 bases: TGTGCCAGCAGCCCGGACGGGGGCTTGACCAAAAACATTCAGTACTTC.

This clonotype was seen many times. V gene TRBV27 combines with J gene TRBJ2-3, with TRBD1 as a possible D gene (5 bases). Germline assignment: CDR1 MNHEY and CDR2 SMNVEV (reference sequence). The V gene lost 2 bases and the J gene lost 0 bases, with 18 bases spanning the gap. The CDR3 consists of 18 residues. The CDR3 sequence is CASSLMAPTETSTDTQYF. The CDR3 nucleotides read TGTGCCAGCAGTTTAATGGCCCCGACAGAGACTAGCACAGATACGCAGTATTTT.

The table lists this clonotype with many counts. This sequence joins TRBV29-1 and TRBJ2-2; 8 bases match TRBD2. After removal of 4 bases from V and 0 bases from J, the junction contained 4 bases not matched to a gene. Germline CDR1 is SQVTM and CDR2 is ANQGSEA. The CDR3 contains 15 residues. This CDR3 is CSVVLAAPNTGELFF. In nucleotides, the CDR3 is TGCAGCGTTGTACTAGCGGCACCGAACACCGGGGAGCTGTTTTTT.

This clonotype was recorded at least ten times. CDR3 sequence (DNA): TGTGCCAGCAACTACCAGGGTTCGAATCAGCCCCAGCATTTT. The encoded protein is CASNYQGSNQPQHF. The V and J genes are TRBV6-1 and TRBJ1-5; a weak D match, TRBD1 (5 bases). The CDR3 totals 14 residues. Germline assignment: CDR1 MNHNS and CDR2 SASEGT. V gave up 7 bases and J gave up 4 bases, with 14 bases separating them.

This clonotype showed up many times. The V and J genes are TRBV20-1 and TRBJ2-7; D is possibly TRBD1 (6 bases). Trimming removed 6 bases at V and 6 bases at J, with 12 bases between. This CDR3 has 11 residues. CDR1 and CDR2 from the germline V gene are DFQATT and SNEGSKA (reference sequence). The CDR3 DNA sequence: TGCAGTGCCCAGCAGGGGACCGAGCAGTACTTC. This translates into CSAQQGTEQYF.

Ten or more counts support this clonotype. The CDR3 here is CASSIGTGAVQETQYF. In DNA form, the CDR3 reads TGTGCCAGCAGTATCGGGACAGGGGCCGTCCAAGAGACCCAGTACTTC. This chain connects TRBV27 to TRBJ2-5; TRBD1 matches at 10 bases. The ends lost 5 bases at V and 1 base at J; junction bases unmatched: 7. Germline V lookup: CDR1 MNHEY, CDR2 SMNVEV (reference sequence). The CDR3 totals 16 residues.

The table lists this clonotype with many counts. V and J are TRBV28 and TRBJ2-5; possible D gene TRBD2, 6 bases. Germline values: CDR1 MDHEN, CDR2 SYDVKM. The CDR3 covers 14 residues. V was pared by 6 bases and J by 2 bases, with 13 bases between. CDR3 sequence (DNA): TGTGCCAGCAGCAGTTCTAGCGCACAAGAGACCCAGTACTTC. Residues: CASSSSSAQETQYF.

Ten or more counts support this clonotype. J is TRBJ1-2 and V is TRBV5-1; D might be TRBD1 (6 bases). The germline V gene encodes CDR1 SGHRS and CDR2 YFSETQ. Trimming pared 0 bases from V and 4 bases from J, leaving 19 bases between. The CDR3 loop spans 17 amino acids. CDR3 coding DNA: TGCGCCAGCAGCTTGGAACAGGGTACTCCACGTACCTATGGCTACACCTTC. This translates into CASSLEQGTPRTYGYTF.

Many counts were recorded for this clonotype. The V call is TRBV28, the J call TRBJ2-7; 10 nucleotides align to TRBD2. The CDR3 is 16 residues long. V was clipped by 4 bases and J by 2 bases; unmatched bases: 8. The germline V gene encodes CDR1 MDHEN and CDR2 SYDVKM. CDR3 amino acids: CASSSIWTSGTYEQYF. The CDR3 DNA reads as TGTGCCAGCAGTTCCATATGGACTAGCGGTACCTACGAGCAGTACTTC. Supplemented by reference TRBV28 and TRBJ2-7, the full variable domain reads DVKVTQSSRYLVKRTGEKVFLECVQDMDHENMFWYRQDPGLGLRLIYFSYDVKMKEKGDIPEGYSVSREKKERFSLILESASTNQTSMYLCASSSIWTSGTYEQYFGPGTRLTVT.

This clonotype came up many times. The genes are TRBV11-3 and TRBJ2-2, with 9 bases lining up with TRBD1. The germline V gene encodes CDR1 SGHNT and CDR2 YENEEA. The CDR3 has 15 amino acids. J lost 4 bases, V lost 5 bases, and 5 bases had no gene match. CDR3 sequence: CASSPQGAATGELFF. The CDR3 DNA reads TGTGCCAGCAGCCCACAGGGGGCGGCCACCGGGGAGCTGTTTTTT.

This clonotype was seen ten or more times. The chain recombines TRBV12-3 or TRBV12-4 with TRBJ2-3; D gene ambiguous. The length of the CDR3 is 11 residues. Between the trimmed V and J ends, which lost 6 bases and 5 bases, there was a span of 6 bases. The DNA for the CDR3 is TGTGCCAGCAGCCGCCTAGATACGCAGTATTTT. It specifies CASSRLDTQYF.

This clonotype was picked up many times. The CDR3 is CASSPVAGDGYTF. As DNA, the CDR3 is TGTGCCAGTAGTCCCGTCGCGGGGGATGGCTACACCTTC. The rearrangement joins TRBV19 to TRBJ1-2, with a tentative D call TRBD1 (5 bases). CDR3 length: 13 amino acids. Trimming took 5 bases from V and 6 from J, leaving 13 bases between them. CDR1 is LNHDA, CDR2 SQIVND, per germline (reference sequence).

The genes are TRBV7-2 and TRBJ2-7, with 10 bases fitting TRBD1. The CDR3 extends over 14 amino acids. Per the germline V gene, CDR1 is SGHTA and CDR2 is FQGNSA. Trimming removed 5 bases from V and 3 bases from J; junction bases left unmatched: 4. DNA for the CDR3: TGTGCCAGCAGCCCGGGACAGGGGATCTACGAGCAGTACTTC. It translates to CASSPGQGIYEQYF.

This clonotype was counted ten times or more. The gene calls are TRBV7-9 and TRBJ2-3, with D perhaps being TRBD1 or TRBD2 (5 bases each). Per germline, CDR1 SEHNR and CDR2 FQNEAQ (reference sequence). The CDR3 totals 13 residues. Trimming stripped 7 bases from V and 4 bases from J, with 12 bases between. Here the CDR3 reads CASTPGGPDTQYF. The CDR3 DNA reads as TGTGCCAGCACCCCTGGGGGTCCAGATACGCAGTATTTT. Together with reference TRBV7-9 and TRBJ2-3, the CDR3 gives the full variable domain: DTGVSQNPRHKITKRGQNVTFRCDPISEHNRLYWYRQTLGQGPEFLTYFQNEAQLEKSRLLSDRFSAERPKGSFSTLEIQRTEQGDSAMYLCASTPGGPDTQYFGPGTRLTVL.

This clonotype was counted ten times or more. The rearrangement joins TRBV6-5 to TRBJ2-7, with TRBD1 matching over 10 bases. This CDR3 comprises 14 residues. The V gene's germline CDR1 is MNHEY and CDR2 SVGAGI. The V gene end was trimmed by 10 bases and the J gene end by 7 bases; junction bases not matched to a gene: 13. The CDR3 spells CAISPGQGRGEQYF. In DNA, the CDR3 is TGTGCCATCTCTCCGGGACAGGGGAGGGGAGAGCAGTACTTC.

The genes are TRBV5-1 and TRBJ2-7, with 10 bases aligning to TRBD1. There are 15 residues in the CDR3. Germline-derived CDR1 and CDR2 are SGHRS and YFSETQ. The junction had 5 bases not matched to a gene; V was cut back by 0 bases and J by 5 bases. The DNA of the CDR3 is TGCGCCAGCAGCTTGGGAGGGGACAGGGGACACGAGCAGTACTTC. This translates into CASSLGGDRGHEQYF.

With regard to this clonotype: Given a much more abundant clone one base away, this may be a read error. The chain is built from TRBV20-1 and TRBJ2-4, with D unresolved. From germline, CDR1 is DFQATT and CDR2 SNEGSKA (reference sequence). This CDR3 is 15 amino acids long. In DNA form, the CDR3 reads TGCAGTGCTAAGCATTTTGGTTTAGCCAAAAACATTCAGTGCTTC. It yields the protein CSAKHFGLAKNIQCF.